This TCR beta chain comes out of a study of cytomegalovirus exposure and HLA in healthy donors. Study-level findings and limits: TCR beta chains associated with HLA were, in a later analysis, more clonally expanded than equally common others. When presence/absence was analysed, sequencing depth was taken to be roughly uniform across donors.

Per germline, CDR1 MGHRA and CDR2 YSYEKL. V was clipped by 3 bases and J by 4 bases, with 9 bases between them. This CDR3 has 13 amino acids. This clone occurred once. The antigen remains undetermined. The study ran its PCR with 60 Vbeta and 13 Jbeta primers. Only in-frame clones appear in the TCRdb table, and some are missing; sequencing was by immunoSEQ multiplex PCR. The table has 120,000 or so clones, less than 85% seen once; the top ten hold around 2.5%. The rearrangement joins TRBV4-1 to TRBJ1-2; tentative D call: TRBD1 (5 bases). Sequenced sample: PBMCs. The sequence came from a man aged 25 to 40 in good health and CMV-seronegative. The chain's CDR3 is CASSQWGGYGYTF. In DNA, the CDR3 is TGCGCCAGCAGCCAGTGGGGGGGCTATGGCTACACCTTC.